The rows below give T cell receptor beta chains drawn from one sample of a study of OX40 agonist ivuxolimab in advanced cancers. TCRdb keeps only in-frame clones here, not all; method: immunoSEQ multiplex PCR. The sample records around 21,000 clones, roughly 84% being singletons. The specimen comprised CD4+ or CD8+ T cells sorted from blood, sampled in a trial of the OX40 agonist ivuxolimab. These receptors were obtained from an adult with an advanced solid tumor such as melanoma, head and neck, liver or kidney cancer. The conserved cysteine and the conserved F or W are not part of the CDR3 here.

TRBV27	14	TRBJ2-1	ASSLGRGGSYNEQF
TRBV27	14	TRBJ2-3	ASSTRTGGRPDTQY
TRBV7-9	13	TRBJ2-3	ASGPGTGSTDTQY
TRBV5-1	14	TRBJ2-7	ASSWPQGRSSYEQY
TRBV15	13	TRBJ1-5	ATSFNREHNQPQH
TRBV6-1	11	TRBJ2-3	ASSDDYSDTQY
TRBV29-1	13	TRBJ2-3	SALGHLLRGDTQY
TRBV28	17	TRBJ1-4	ASSFKSRWSTGPNEKLF
TRBV28	13	TRBJ2-1	ASSLGDRLYNEQF
TRBV5-4	12	TRBJ1-1	ASSTGGAATEAF
TRBV29-1	11	TRBJ2-3	SVEHRGTDTQY
TRBV9	15	TRBJ2-1	ASSAADVRTRYNEQF
TRBV25-1	12	TRBJ1-6	ASTSRDSRAPLH
TRBV4-1	12	TRBJ2-7	ASSHGSMGYEQY
TRBV6-5	14	TRBJ2-1	ASSLGLAGGNNEQF
TRBV14	14	TRBJ2-1	ASSHPEAGAYNEQF
TRBV30	11	TRBJ2-2	AWTIGVTGELF
TRBV6-5	13	TRBJ1-2	ASSYSQGLDWGYT
TRBV7-9	10	TRBJ2-7	AISSGGNEQY
TRBV19	12	TRBJ2-7	ASTPGQGMYEQY
TRBV4-1	11	TRBJ2-7	ASSQDPTYEQY
TRBV18	14	TRBJ2-7	ASSPPDRAYSYEQY
TRBV7-2	15	TRBJ1-3	ASSLVIGGSSGNTIY
TRBV7-9	10	TRBJ2-2	ASRSFTGELF
TRBV28	13	TRBJ2-3	ASSFDGTSTDTQY
TRBV7-9	13	TRBJ1-5	ASSLTGGGNQPQH
TRBV27	13	TRBJ2-5	ASSLLGGFEETQY
TRBV6-1	13	TRBJ1-2	ASSEGGHTPYGYT
TRBV6-1	11	TRBJ2-1	ASSGRSGNEQF
TRBV5-6	13	TRBJ2-7	ASSSVGWDAYEQY
TRBV11-2	11	TRBJ2-3	ASPGGLTDTQY
TRBV28	12	TRBJ2-7	ASSSLTGVYEQY
TRBV6-5	13	TRBJ1-2	ASSWTTEINYGYT
TRBV27	11	TRBJ2-3	ASSRGLTDTQY
TRBV27	12	TRBJ1-2	ASSPPSGYYGYT
TRBV4-1	14	TRBJ1-1	ASSPWDRGRNTEAF
TRBV29-1	11	TRBJ2-2	SVEPGGSGELF
TRBV7-9	13	TRBJ1-2	ASSLEGDRLRAYT
TRBV7-9	15	TRBJ2-1	ASSLGTSGGAWDEQF
TRBV6-5	13	TRBJ2-1	ASSYSGTGTAEQF
TRBV7-9	12	TRBJ1-1	ASTHPGQGSEAF
TRBV25-1	10	TRBJ2-1	ASSSALGEQF
TRBV6-5	13	TRBJ2-1	ASSPSRQGGNEQF
TRBV7-9	13	TRBJ1-4	ASSLDEVLNEKLF
TRBV6-5	11	TRBJ1-5	ASSYRQNQPQH
TRBV5-4	11	TRBJ2-7	ASSHRHSYEQY
TRBV28	15	TRBJ2-7	ASSFIGGDRGPYEQY
TRBV7-6	13	TRBJ2-2	ASSFRSGGTGELF
TRBV19	10	TRBJ2-1	ASMGGYNEQF
TRBV4-1	9	TRBJ2-2	AVRGTGELF
TRBV4-1	12	TRBJ1-1	ASSHLRGNTEAF
TRBV5-4	11	TRBJ1-1	ASRLMGRSEAF
TRBV30	15	TRBJ1-4	AWSVPPLVSSNEKLF
TRBV6-5	13	TRBJ2-1	ASSYSDSSYNEQF
TRBV7-6	11	TRBJ1-1	ASSLEVGGGAF
TRBV11-2	17	TRBJ2-6	ASSHYVGIASSGANVLT
TRBV6-6	9	TRBJ2-7	ASSNNYEQY